This T cell receptor beta chain was captured by sequencing in a study of blood T cell repertoires in COVID-19. Per the germline V gene, CDR1 is MGHDK and CDR2 is SYGVNS. The CDR3 has 16 residues. V trimming: 3 bases; J trimming: 3 bases; junction bases outside the gene matches: 8. Some clones are missing from TCRdb's copy, which holds only in-frame ones; the method was immunoSEQ multiplex PCR. This sample has under 200,000 clones; approximately 79% occur once, and the top ten carry approximately 14%. The material sequenced was peripheral blood. V and J are TRBV25-1 and TRBJ2-1; 7 positions match TRBD2. This clonotype was sampled from a man aged 25 to 45 with active or convalescent COVID-19. The CDR3 region has the DNA TGTGCCAGCAGTGACCCCAGCGGGGTTTACTACAATGAGCAGTTCTTC. Its protein product is CASSDPSGVYYNEQFF.